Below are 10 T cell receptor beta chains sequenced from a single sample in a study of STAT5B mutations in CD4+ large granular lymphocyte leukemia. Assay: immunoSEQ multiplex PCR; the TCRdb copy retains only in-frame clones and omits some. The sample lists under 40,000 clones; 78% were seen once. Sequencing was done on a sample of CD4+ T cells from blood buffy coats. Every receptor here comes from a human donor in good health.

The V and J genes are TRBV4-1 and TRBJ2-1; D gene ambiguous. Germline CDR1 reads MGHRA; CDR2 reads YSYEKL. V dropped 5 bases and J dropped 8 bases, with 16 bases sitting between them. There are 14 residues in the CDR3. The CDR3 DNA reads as TGCGCCAGCAGCGGCCGTGGTGTTTTCGATGAGCAGTTCTTC. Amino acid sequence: CASSGRGVFDEQFF.

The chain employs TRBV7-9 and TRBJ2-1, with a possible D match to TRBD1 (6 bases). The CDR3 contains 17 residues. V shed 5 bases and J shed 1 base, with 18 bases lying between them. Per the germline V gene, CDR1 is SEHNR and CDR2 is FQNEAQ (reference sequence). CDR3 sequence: CASSLSARGGSYNEQFF. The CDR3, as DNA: TGTGCCAGCAGCCTCTCTGCCAGGGGTGGGTCCTACAATGAGCAGTTCTTC.

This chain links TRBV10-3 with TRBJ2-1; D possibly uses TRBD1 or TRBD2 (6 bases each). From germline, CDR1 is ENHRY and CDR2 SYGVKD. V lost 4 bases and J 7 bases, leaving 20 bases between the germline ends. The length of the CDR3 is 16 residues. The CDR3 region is CAISGGPGLASNEQFF. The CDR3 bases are TGTGCCATCAGTGGGGGGCCGGGACTGGCCTCTAATGAGCAGTTCTTC.

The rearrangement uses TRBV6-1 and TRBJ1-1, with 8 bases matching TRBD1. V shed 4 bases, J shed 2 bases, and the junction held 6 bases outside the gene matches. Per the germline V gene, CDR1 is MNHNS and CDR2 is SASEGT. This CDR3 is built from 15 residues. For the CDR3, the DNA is TGTGCCAGCAGTGCCAAGACAGGGGTCAACACTGAAGCTTTCTTT. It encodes CASSAKTGVNTEAFF.

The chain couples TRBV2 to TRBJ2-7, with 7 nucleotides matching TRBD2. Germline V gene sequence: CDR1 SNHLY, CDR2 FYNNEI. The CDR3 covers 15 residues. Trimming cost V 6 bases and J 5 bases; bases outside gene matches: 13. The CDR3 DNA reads TGTGCCAGCAGCCCCGAGGGAGGGAGGACGCACGAGCAGTACTTC. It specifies CASSPEGGRTHEQYF.

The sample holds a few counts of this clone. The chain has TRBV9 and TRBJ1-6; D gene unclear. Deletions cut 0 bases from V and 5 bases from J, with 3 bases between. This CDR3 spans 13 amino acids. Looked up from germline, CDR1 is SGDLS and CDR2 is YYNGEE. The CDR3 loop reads CASSVDNNSPLHF. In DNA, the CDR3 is TGTGCCAGCAGCGTAGACAATAATTCACCCCTCCACTTT.

The CDR3: CASSPLGGRDSKPYEQYF. CDR3 nucleotide sequence: TGTGCCAGCAGCCCCCTTGGCGGCCGGGACTCTAAACCATACGAGCAGTACTTC. The J gene is TRBJ2-7, the V gene TRBV7-9; D may be TRBD2 (6 bases). Per germline, CDR1 SEHNR and CDR2 FQNEAQ (reference sequence). This CDR3 contains 18 residues. Deletions cut 5 bases from V and 4 bases from J, with 27 bases between. The variable domain in full, completed from reference TRBV7-9 and TRBJ2-7, reads DTGVSQNPRHKITKRGQNVTFRCDPISEHNRLYWYRQTLGQGPEFLTYFQNEAQLEKSRLLSDRFSAERPKGSFSTLEIQRTEQGDSAMYLCASSPLGGRDSKPYEQYFGPGTRLTVT.

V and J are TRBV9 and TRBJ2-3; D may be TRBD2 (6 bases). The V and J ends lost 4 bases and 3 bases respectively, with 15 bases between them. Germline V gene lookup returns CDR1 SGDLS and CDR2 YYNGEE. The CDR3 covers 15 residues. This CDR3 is CASSLGGGVTDTQYF. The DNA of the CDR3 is TGTGCCAGCAGCTTGGGGGGAGGAGTGACAGATACGCAGTATTTT.

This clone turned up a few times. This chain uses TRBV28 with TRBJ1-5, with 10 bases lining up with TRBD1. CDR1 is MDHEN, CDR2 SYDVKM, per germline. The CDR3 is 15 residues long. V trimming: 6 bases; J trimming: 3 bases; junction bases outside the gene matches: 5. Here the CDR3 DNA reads TGTGCCAGCAGGTCGGGACAGGGGAACAATCAGCCCCAGCATTTT. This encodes CASRSGQGNNQPQHF.

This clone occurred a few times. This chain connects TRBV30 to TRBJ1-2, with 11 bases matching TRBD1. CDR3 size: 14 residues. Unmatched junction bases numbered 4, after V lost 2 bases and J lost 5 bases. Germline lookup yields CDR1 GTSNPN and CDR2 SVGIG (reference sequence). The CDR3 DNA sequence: TGTGCCTGGAGTAACGGACAGGGGGCGTATGGCTACACCTTC. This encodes CAWSNGQGAYGYTF.